The rows below give T cell receptor beta chains drawn from one sample of a study of cytotoxic CD8 clonotypes in ibrutinib-treated CLL. Data came from immunoSEQ multiplex PCR; TCRdb stores just in-frame clones and leaves some out. The sample has about 140,000 clones, roughly 80% seen once. The sample consisted of PBMCs, taken after 12 months of ibrutinib treatment. All receptors derive from a human donor with chronic lymphocytic leukemia. CDR3s include the opening cysteine and the closing phenylalanine or tryptophan. Each record gives: D gene, V gene, CDR3 length, clone size, J gene, CDR3 DNA, CDR3 protein. The D gene is left open where the match is weak. Size values are once, few and many counts, or a class for expanded clones, and some rows have none.

TRBD1	TRBV9	13	once	TRBJ1-2	TGTGCCAGCAGCGCATGGACAGGGTTTGGCTACACCTTC	CASSAWTGFGYTF
-	TRBV11-1	14	-	TRBJ1-2	TGTGCCAGCAGCGGTTCAGGGGTGGGCTATGGCTACACCTTC	CASSGSGVGYGYTF
-	TRBV18	11	-	TRBJ1-6	TGTGCCAGCTCCGCGGAATCACCCCTCCACTTT	CASSAESPLHF
TRBD1	TRBV4-1	15	-	TRBJ1-1	TGCGCCAGCAGCCGAACGACAGGGGAGTACACTGAAGCTTTCTTT	CASSRTTGEYTEAFF
TRBD2	TRBV5-1	17	-	TRBJ2-2	TGCGCCAGCAGCTTAAGACTAGCGGGAGCAAACACCGGGGAGCTGTTTTTT	CASSLRLAGANTGELFF
TRBD2	TRBV10-3	14	medium-sized	TRBJ2-3	TGTGCCATCAGTGAGTCGATAGTTGGGACTATGAGGTATTTT	CAISESIVGTMRYF
-	TRBV15	13	-	TRBJ1-2	TGTGCCACCAGCAACCGGGACGACTATGGCTACACCTTC	CATSNRDDYGYTF
-	TRBV5-1	16	-	TRBJ2-7	TGCGCCAGCAGCCTGGGCGGCTTGATAGGGTCCTACGAGCAGTACTTC	CASSLGGLIGSYEQYF
-	TRBV28	14	-	TRBJ2-7	TGTGCCAGCAGTTTCGGCAGGGGCTTGTACGAGCAGTACTTC	CASSFGRGLYEQYF
-	TRBV4-1	13	-	TRBJ1-1	TGCGCCAGCAGCCAAGGGGGGGCAACGGAAGCTTTCTTT	CASSQGGATEAFF
-	TRBV28	18	-	TRBJ2-2	TGTGCCAGCAGCTCCCGGGACCGAGATCTTTTCTACACCGGGGAGCTGTTTTTT	CASSSRDRDLFYTGELFF
-	TRBV4-1	14	few	TRBJ1-5	TGCGCCAGCAGCCAAGGAGGAGCGTATCAGCCCCAGCATTTT	CASSQGGAYQPQHF
TRBD1	TRBV2	15	-	TRBJ2-3	TGTGCCAGCAGTCAACAGGGGGCCAGCACAGATACGCAGTATTTT	CASSQQGASTDTQYF
-	TRBV12-1	19	-	TRBJ2-1	TGTGCCAGCAGCTTTGGATCTTTTGGCTGTGGGGGCTCCTACAATGAGCAGTTCTTC	CASSFGSFGCGGSYNEQFF
-	TRBV6-6	13	-	TRBJ1-1	TGTGCCAGCAGTGGACAGATGAACACTGAAGCTTTCTTT	CASSGQMNTEAFF
TRBD2	TRBV28	17	-	TRBJ2-2	TGTGCCAGCAGTCGTCGGACTAGCGGGACGGTCACCGGGGAGCTGTTTTTT	CASSRRTSGTVTGELFF
TRBD1	TRBV14	13	few	TRBJ1-1	TGTGCCAGCAGCCAAGCAGGGGGCACTGAAGCTTTCTTT	CASSQAGGTEAFF
TRBD1	TRBV9	13	-	TRBJ2-7	TGTGCCAGCAGTGTAGGGACAGGTAACGAGCAGTACTTC	CASSVGTGNEQYF
TRBD1	TRBV28	15	-	TRBJ2-7	TGTGCCAGCAGCCTTGACAGGGTTGCGGTCTACGAGCAGTACTTC	CASSLDRVAVYEQYF
-	TRBV18	13	-	TRBJ1-2	TGTGCCAGCTCACCGTCCGGGCCAGAGGGCTACACCTTC	CASSPSGPEGYTF
-	TRBV7-2	14	-	TRBJ2-7	TGTGCCAGCAGCTTAGGGCAAGGGGCGGGGTTGCAGTACTTC	CASSLGQGAGLQYF
-	TRBV12-5	12	-	TRBJ2-3	TGTGCTAGTGGTTGGGGGGAGGATACGCAGTATTTT	CASGWGEDTQYF
TRBD2	TRBV27	17	-	TRBJ2-3	TGTGCCAGCAGTTTATTGGGACTAGCGGGGAGTACAGATACGCAGTATTTT	CASSLLGLAGSTDTQYF
TRBD1	TRBV6-5	15	-	TRBJ1-4	TGTGCCAGCAGTTACTCGAGGCAGGGGGGTGAAAAACTGTTTTTT	CASSYSRQGGEKLFF
-	TRBV6-5	14	-	TRBJ2-5	TGTGCCAGCAGTTACTGGCAGGGTGAAGAGACCCAGTACTTC	CASSYWQGEETQYF
-	TRBV10-3	13	-	TRBJ2-7	TGTGCCATCAGTGAGCCTGCCACGGACGAGCAGTACTTC	CAISEPATDEQYF
-	TRBV21-1	19	-	TRBJ1-4	TGTGCCAGCAGCAATGGGGTCGGAGGGCAGGGTCCAACTAATGAAAAACTGTTTTTT	CASSNGVGGQGPTNEKLFF
-	TRBV11-2	15	-	TRBJ2-3	TGTGCCAGCAGCTTAGCGGGGCAGGAGGTAGATACGCAGTATTTT	CASSLAGQEVDTQYF
-	TRBV2	18	-	TRBJ1-4	TGTGCCAGCAGTGACCCCGGGGCAGCCGCTGGGTTTAATGAAAAACTGTTTTTT	CASSDPGAAAGFNEKLFF
-	TRBV28	17	-	TRBJ2-6	TGTGCCAGCATCTCGGGGAGCCTCAGCTCTGGGGCCAACGTCCTGACTTTC	CASISGSLSSGANVLTF
TRBD1	TRBV28	16	-	TRBJ2-7	TGTGCCAGCAGTTTACCCATCTTCGGGACAGACTACGAGCAGTACTTC	CASSLPIFGTDYEQYF
-	TRBV12-5	16	-	TRBJ2-7	TGTGCTAGTGGGTACGCGATGGGCGGGCCTACCTACGAGCAGTACTTC	CASGYAMGGPTYEQYF
-	TRBV5-1	12	-	TRBJ2-7	TGCGCCAGCAGCTTGCCCTCCTACGAGCAGTACTTC	CASSLPSYEQYF
TRBD1	TRBV5-6	15	few	TRBJ2-7	TGTGCCAGCAGGGGTGCGGGGACAGGGTCTTACGAGCAGTACTTC	CASRGAGTGSYEQYF
TRBD2	TRBV28	11	-	TRBJ2-7	TGTGCCAGCATCGGGGGGTACGAGCAGTACTTC	CASIGGYEQYF
-	TRBV4-3	15	-	TRBJ2-1	TGCGCCAGCAGCCATGGACTCGGGGGCGACAATGAGCAGTTCTTC	CASSHGLGGDNEQFF
-	TRBV9	16	once	TRBJ2-7	TGTGCCAGCAGCGTAGGGAAACAGACAGTCTCCTACGAGCAGTACTTC	CASSVGKQTVSYEQYF
-	TRBV15	12	-	TRBJ2-3	TGTGCCACCAGCAGAGAGGAGAATACGCAGTATTTT	CATSREENTQYF
-	TRBV28	14	once	TRBJ1-3	TGTGCCAGCAGTTCCGGGGGCTCTGGAAACACCATATATTTT	CASSSGGSGNTIYF
-	TRBV7-2	16	once	TRBJ1-5	TGTGCCAGCAGCCCTAGACATTCGGTGGGCAATCAGCCCCAGCATTTT	CASSPRHSVGNQPQHF
-	TRBV21-1	17	few	TRBJ1-2	TGTGCCAGCAGCAAGACACGGGAGGCCGCATATGACTATGGCTACACCTTC	CASSKTREAAYDYGYTF
-	TRBV5-6	14	-	TRBJ2-7	TGTGCCAGCAGCTTGGGGCAGAGCTCCTACGAGCAGTACTTC	CASSLGQSSYEQYF
TRBD2	TRBV7-2	15	-	TRBJ2-7	TGTGCCAGCAGCTTAGAGCCTAGCGGCAACTACGAGCAGTACTTC	CASSLEPSGNYEQYF
TRBD2	TRBV7-7	14	once	TRBJ2-7	TGTGCTAGAGGGGGGAGCGGGAGCTCCTACGAGCAGTACTTC	CARGGSGSSYEQYF
TRBD1	TRBV27	17	many	TRBJ2-2	TGTGCCAGCATCGCGGACAGGGGGTTCTTGGCCACCGGGGAGCTGTTTTTT	CASIADRGFLATGELFF
TRBD2	TRBV29-1	12	-	TRBJ2-4	TGCAGCGCAAGACTAGCGGGTGGCATTCAGTACTTC	CSARLAGGIQYF
-	TRBV7-9	12	-	TRBJ1-2	TGTGCCAGCAGCTTCATCGAACATGGCTACACCTTC	CASSFIEHGYTF